Included here is one T cell receptor beta chain sequence, with context. The antigen it recognizes is unknown. The record has no base qualities; no much larger clone is one base away. This sample stems from a study of PD-L1 blockade in urothelial cancer (dated by TCRdb to 2016 to 2017). As for the study more broadly: Every patient began therapy around 2014 and was given atezolizumab 1,200 mg intravenously every 3 weeks. About nine tenths of the roughly 30 patients were males with bladder-origin urothelial cancer, and about 60% of the 29 reported a prior smoking history. Patients had an ECOG performance status of 0 or 1 and had received between 0 and 3 prior chemotherapy regimens. Blood samples were analyzed 3 weeks after the start of treatment (second dose) and 6 weeks after the start of treatment. Blood samples gave a median of around 130,000 T cells and 77,000 or so unique TCRs, with a median clonality of 0.080. The study, an exploratory multi-omic analysis, examined somatic, immune and clinical correlates of response to PD-L1 blockade with atezolizumab in urothelial cancer. TCR sequencing covered pretreatment tumor samples and matched, serially collected peripheral blood taken before and after atezolizumab treatment. Durable clinical benefit was defined as progression-free survival longer than 6 months, and TCR features were also tested against progression-free and overall survival. Whole exome sequencing and RNA sequencing of pretreatment tumors were performed alongside TCR sequencing in the same patients. Eight to ten patients achieved durable clinical benefit and 20 did not. Some 30 patients had pretreatment blood TCR-seq, around 25 had at least one posttreatment blood collection, and around 25 had tumor TCR-seq.

The CDR3 spans 14 residues, from the cysteine through the phenylalanine. Only the CDR3 DNA stays, 42 bases, in frame from base 1. V is pruned by 3 bases and J by 0 bases, leaving 1 base of the junction without a gene match. CDR1 and CDR2, per the germline V gene (reference sequence), are LNHDA and SQIVND. Beyond this particular receptor, the publication reports: Greater expansion of tumor-associated TCR clones in peripheral blood 3 weeks after the start of treatment was observed in patients with durable benefit (n of about 20, p = 0.022). Because of the small sample size (n ≈ 30) and the many exploratory analyses performed, the results are intended to be regarded as hypothesis-generating. A pretreatment peripheral blood TCR clonality below the median was linked to improved progression-free and overall survival.

A cohort of 25 to 35 patients with locally advanced or metastatic urothelial carcinoma, treated at Memorial Sloan Kettering on a trial protocol, was included. Peripheral blood mononuclear cells were collected from each patient pretreatment and during treatment, giving between 1 and 8 total time points per patient. The Qiagen DNeasy Blood extraction kit was used to purify genomic DNA from total PBMCs and tumor samples. PBMCs were collected pretreatment and during treatment and were isolated and stored as previously described. Synthetic TCR analog templates were spiked into each PCR so that absolute template abundance could be estimated from read counts. Using the immunoSEQ assay, TCRbeta CDR3 regions were amplified from genomic DNA with bias-controlled V and J gene primers. Rearranged TCRbeta segments were sequenced at approximately 20X coverage. Turning to the authors' computational methods: Clustering was used to correct sequencing errors, and CDR3s were annotated against IMGT to assign V, D and J genes. Downstream analyses used only productive TCRbeta rearrangements, leaving out any out-of-frame or stop-codon sequences. Clonality was computed as one minus Shannon entropy normalized by the log of the number of unique productive sequences. Clones differing between time points or between blood and tumor were identified using Fisher's exact test with Benjamini-Hochberg correction, with an adjusted p below 0.01 applied as the threshold. Drawn from immuneACCESS, this table holds only the in-frame rearrangements with V and J called that TCRdb kept. Clones are partly lost; checked studies trace under half to an unresolved V gene and leave the rest unexplained. V, J and clone size are those of that table, while D and trimming were read from the DNA. This sample has approximately 52,000 clones in its table, and roughly 80% of those were observed once. Clones ranked in the top ten supply 3% to 4.5% of the sample.

This clonotype was sampled from a man in his 70s with urothelial cancer. Sequences were derived from PBMCs, sampled around atezolizumab (anti-PD-L1) treatment. The receptor chain draws on TRBV19 and TRBJ1-1; 7 middle bases align to TRBD1. The CDR3 reads as follows: CASSIRGMNTEAFF. The sequence in DNA is TGTGCCAGTAGTATCAGGGGGATGAACACTGAAGCTTTCTTT.